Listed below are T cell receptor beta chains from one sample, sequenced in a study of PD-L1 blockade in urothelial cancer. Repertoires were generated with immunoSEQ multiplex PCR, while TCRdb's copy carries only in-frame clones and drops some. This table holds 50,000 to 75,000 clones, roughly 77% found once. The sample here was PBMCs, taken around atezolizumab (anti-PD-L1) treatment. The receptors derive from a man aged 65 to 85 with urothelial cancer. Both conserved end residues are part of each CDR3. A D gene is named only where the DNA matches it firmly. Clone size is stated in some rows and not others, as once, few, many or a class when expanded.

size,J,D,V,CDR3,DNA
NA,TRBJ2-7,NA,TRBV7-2,CASSRGSGYEQYF,TGTGCCAGCAGCCGAGGGTCTGGCTACGAGCAGTACTTC
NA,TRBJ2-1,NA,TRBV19,CASSLTAFSDEQFF,TGTGCCAGTAGTCTTACAGCTTTTTCGGATGAGCAGTTCTTC
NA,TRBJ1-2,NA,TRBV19,CASSITNYGYTF,TGTGCCAGTAGTATCACTAACTATGGCTACACCTTC
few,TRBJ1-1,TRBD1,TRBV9,CASSEQGRTEAFF,TGTGCCAGCAGCGAACAGGGGAGAACTGAAGCTTTCTTT
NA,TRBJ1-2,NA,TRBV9,CASSVGEANYGYTF,TGTGCCAGCAGCGTAGGTGAGGCCAACTATGGCTACACCTTC
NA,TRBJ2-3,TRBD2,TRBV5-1,CASSTGGRISTDTQYF,TGCGCCAGCAGCACTGGCGGGAGGATAAGCACAGATACGCAGTATTTT
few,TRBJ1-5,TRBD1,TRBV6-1,CASEVGTGNQPQHF,TGTGCCAGCGAAGTCGGGACAGGCAATCAGCCCCAGCATTTT
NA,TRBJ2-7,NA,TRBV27,CASRPHSGRYEQYF,TGTGCCAGCAGACCCCACTCAGGGCGCTACGAGCAGTACTTC
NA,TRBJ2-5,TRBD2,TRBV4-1,CASSPSGTSGQETQYF,TGCGCCAGCAGCCCTAGTGGGACTAGCGGACAAGAGACCCAGTACTTC
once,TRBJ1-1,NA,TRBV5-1,CASSLREGGGTEAFF,TGCGCCAGCAGCTTGCGTGAGGGAGGAGGCACTGAAGCTTTCTTT
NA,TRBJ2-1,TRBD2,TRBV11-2,CASSTGLAGVYEQFF,TGTGCCAGCAGCACGGGACTAGCGGGAGTTTACGAGCAGTTCTTC
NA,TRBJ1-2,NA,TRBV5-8,CASSFGQFFYGYTF,TGTGCCAGCAGCTTCGGACAGTTTTTCTATGGCTACACCTTC
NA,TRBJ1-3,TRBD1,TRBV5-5,CASSLKGTGDRGNTIYF,TGTGCCAGCAGCTTGAAAGGGACAGGGGACAGGGGAAACACCATATATTTT
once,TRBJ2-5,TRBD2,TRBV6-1,CASSRLAGGETQYF,TGTGCCAGCAGCCGACTAGCGGGAGGAGAGACCCAGTACTTC
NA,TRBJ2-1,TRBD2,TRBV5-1,CASSLWGGINEQFF,TGCGCCAGCAGCTTGTGGGGAGGGATCAATGAGCAGTTCTTC
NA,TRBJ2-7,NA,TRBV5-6,CASSYGGNEQYF,TGTGCCAGCAGCTACGGCGGGAACGAGCAGTACTTC
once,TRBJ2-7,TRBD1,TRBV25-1,CASKGQGGVGYEQYF,TGTGCCAGCAAGGGACAGGGAGGAGTAGGATACGAGCAGTACTTC
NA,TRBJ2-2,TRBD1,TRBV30,CAWTYGTGDPGELFF,TGTGCCTGGACATACGGGACAGGGGATCCCGGGGAGCTGTTTTTT
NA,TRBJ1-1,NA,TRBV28,CASSLYNWNTEAFF,TGTGCCAGCAGTCTTTACAATTGGAACACTGAAGCTTTCTTT
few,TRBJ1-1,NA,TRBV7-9,CASRLGTNTEAFF,TGTGCCAGCAGACTAGGGACAAACACTGAAGCTTTCTTT
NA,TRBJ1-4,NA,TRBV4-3,CASSQGGGRGEKLFF,TGCGCCAGCAGCCAAGGCGGGGGCCGCGGAGAAAAACTGTTTTTT
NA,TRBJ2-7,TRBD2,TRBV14,CASSPTGTSGSLYEQYF,TGTGCCAGCAGCCCAACCGGGACTAGCGGGAGCCTGTACGAGCAGTACTTC
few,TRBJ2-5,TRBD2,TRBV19,CASSIAGRALETQYF,TGTGCCAGTAGTATAGCCGGGAGGGCCCTGGAGACCCAGTACTTC